This T cell receptor beta chain was documented in a study of somatic mutations in cytotoxic T cells in rheumatoid arthritis. CD4+ cells and CD8+ cells were each obtained through positive magnetic bead selection, and their purity was assessed by flow cytometry. The length of the CDR3 is 14 residues. Germline CDR1 is SSHAT and CDR2 is FNYEAQ (reference sequence). Clones were read by immunoSEQ multiplex PCR, and TCRdb kept only the in-frame ones, dropping some. Among 9,500 to 13,000 clones listed, around three quarters were seen once. This chain connects TRBV7-7 to TRBJ2-4, with D perhaps TRBD1 (6 bases). Sequencing was performed on CD8+ T cells sorted from blood. The receptor comes from an adult with rheumatoid arthritis. CDR3 residues: CASLARAGENIQYF. CDR3 DNA sequence: TGTGCTAGCCTTGCAAGAGCAGGGGAGAACATTCAGTACTTC.